Listed below are T cell receptor beta chains from one sample, sequenced in a study of identical twins. TCRdb recomputed calls from the 5' RACE reads with MiXCR, one row per CDR3 protein. The sample lists roughly 470,000 distinct CDR3 sequences; 13% to 15% were seen once. This same sample was also part of a study on yellow fever vaccine responses in identical twins.

The sample taken for sequencing was CD4+ T cells sorted from blood. These receptors all come from a young woman in good health. CDR3s include the opening cysteine and the closing phenylalanine or tryptophan. Each record gives: J gene, D gene, V gene, clone size, CDR3 length, CDR3 protein, CDR3 DNA. The D gene is left open where the match is weak. Clone sizes are given selectively: once, few, many, or a class where the clone is expanded.

TRBJ2-1,TRBD2,TRBV20-1,-,11,CSAISGNEQFF,TGCAGTGCTATTAGCGGGAATGAGCAGTTCTTC
TRBJ2-7,-,TRBV5-1,few,14,CASSPYTYSYEQYF,TGCGCCAGCAGCCCCTACACATACTCCTACGAGCAGTACTTC
TRBJ1-6,TRBD1,TRBV20-1,many,16,CSARIPGTGSNSPLHF,TGCAGTGCTAGGATTCCCGGGACAGGGAGTAATTCACCCCTCCACTTT
TRBJ2-1,-,TRBV25-1,few,12,CASSEAYNEQFF,TGTGCCAGCAGTGAGGCCTACAATGAGCAGTTCTTC
TRBJ1-5,-,TRBV3-1,-,15,CASSQAPGVNQPQHF,TGTGCCAGCAGCCAAGCTCCAGGGGTCAATCAGCCCCAGCATTTT
TRBJ2-1,TRBD2,TRBV20-1,-,17,CSAWTSGRVSVGDEQFF,TGCAGTGCTTGGACTAGCGGGAGGGTTTCGGTTGGCGATGAGCAGTTCTTC
TRBJ1-1,TRBD1,TRBV18,-,13,CASSPLLTGEAFF,TGTGCCAGCTCACCACTCTTGACAGGGGAAGCTTTCTTT
TRBJ1-5,TRBD1,TRBV5-6,few,16,CASSLDRGQGNQPQHF,TGTGCCAGCAGCTTGGATAGGGGACAGGGAAATCAGCCCCAGCATTTT
TRBJ2-7,-,TRBV3-1,-,11,CASTYGYEQYF,TGTGCCAGCACCTACGGCTACGAGCAGTACTTC
TRBJ2-2,TRBD2,TRBV10-2,few,15,CASSDLAGITGELFF,TGCGCCAGCAGTGATCTAGCGGGGATCACCGGGGAGCTGTTTTTT
TRBJ2-1,-,TRBV3-1,-,16,CASSQILGLAIGEQFF,TGTGCCAGCAGCCAAATCTTGGGGCTAGCTATTGGTGAGCAGTTCTTC
TRBJ2-7,TRBD2,TRBV12-3/TRBV12-4,-,15,CASSLGSGSNYEQYF,TGTGCCAGCAGTTTGGGTAGCGGGAGTAACTACGAGCAGTACTTC
TRBJ1-6,TRBD1,TRBV20-1,few,17,CSAVGYTDRGYNSPLHF,TGCAGTGCTGTGGGGTATACGGACAGGGGGTATAATTCACCCCTCCACTTT
TRBJ2-6,TRBD1,TRBV5-1,-,17,CASSQTGISSGANVLTF,TGCGCCAGCAGCCAGACAGGGATTTCCTCTGGGGCCAACGTCCTGACTTTC
TRBJ2-1,-,TRBV3-1,-,18,CASSRARGDSGFFNEQFF,TGTGCCAGCAGCCGAGCACGTGGGGACTCCGGGTTTTTCAATGAGCAGTTCTTC
TRBJ2-1,TRBD2,TRBV6-1,-,16,CASGTSGPSSYNEQFF,TGTGCCAGCGGGACTAGCGGGCCCAGCTCCTACAATGAGCAGTTCTTC
TRBJ2-1,-,TRBV11-1,few,12,CASSSLANEQFF,TGTGCCAGCAGTTCCCTAGCGAATGAGCAGTTCTTC
TRBJ1-1,TRBD1,TRBV12-3/TRBV12-4,few,15,CASTPQGATGTEAFF,TGTGCCAGCACCCCACAGGGGGCCACGGGCACTGAAGCTTTCTTT
TRBJ1-2,-,TRBV18,-,12,CASSPLSYGYTF,TGTGCCAGCTCACCCCTCTCCTATGGCTACACCTTC
TRBJ1-1,-,TRBV5-1,-,15,CASSLGQVPNTEAFF,TGCGCCAGCAGCTTGGGACAGGTGCCGAACACTGAAGCTTTCTTT
TRBJ2-7,TRBD1,TRBV29-1,-,15,CSVVPGTGLSYEQYF,TGCAGCGTTGTTCCGGGGACAGGGCTTTCCTACGAGCAGTACTTC
TRBJ2-1,-,TRBV5-1,few,15,CASNSQGHPYNEQFF,TGCGCCAGCAACTCGCAGGGGCATCCCTACAATGAGCAGTTCTTC
TRBJ2-3,-,TRBV7-2,few,14,CASSTLRVPDTQYF,TGTGCCAGCAGCACATTGAGAGTGCCCGATACGCAGTATTTT
TRBJ2-5,-,TRBV20-1,-,14,CSATKQGSQETQYF,TGCAGTGCAACAAAACAGGGAAGCCAAGAGACCCAGTACTTC
TRBJ2-5,TRBD2,TRBV4-3,few,14,CASSTLAGEETQYF,TGCGCCAGCAGCACACTAGCGGGAGAAGAGACCCAGTACTTC
TRBJ1-2,-,TRBV6-5,few,14,CASSYSVSAYGYTF,TGTGCCAGCAGTTACTCGGTTTCAGCTTATGGCTACACCTTC
TRBJ1-5,-,TRBV6-2/TRBV6-3,many,12,CASSYPSQPQHF,TGTGCCAGCAGTTACCCAAGTCAGCCCCAGCATTTT
TRBJ2-1,-,TRBV6-1,-,12,CASSEGGSKQFF,TGTGCCAGCAGTGAAGGGGGTAGCAAGCAGTTCTTC
TRBJ2-3,-,TRBV27,many,13,CASSYGPAGTQYF,TGTGCCAGCAGTTATGGCCCTGCGGGTACGCAGTATTTT
TRBJ2-2,TRBD2,TRBV2,few,14,CASSRGGVTGELFF,TGTGCCAGCAGTCGGGGGGGGGTCACCGGGGAGCTGTTTTTT
TRBJ1-2,-,TRBV7-9,-,12,CASSFPGYGYTF,TGTGCCAGCAGCTTCCCAGGCTATGGCTACACCTTC